This T cell receptor beta chain came from a study of blood T cell repertoires in COVID-19. Study as a whole: The United States, Italy and Spain were the sources of the acute and convalescent COVID-19 samples. T cells, B-cell-depleted T cells, or PBMCs provided the cDNA or gDNA that served as material.

In the original processing: Estimates of nucleated cell counts were drawn from the amplification of reference gene primers. Repertoires were generated with immunoSEQ multiplex PCR, while TCRdb's copy carries only in-frame clones and drops some. That table supplies the V and J calls and clone size; D and trimming were determined from the DNA. The sample consists of fewer than 650,000 clones, roughly 91% of them appearing once. The V gene's germline CDR1 is LNHDA and CDR2 SQIVND (reference sequence). The trim removed 5 bases at V and 6 bases at J, leaving 12 bases unmatched. This CDR3 is 16 amino acids long. A Seattle source enrolled patients during active infection and followed them longitudinally.

The rearrangement links TRBV19 to TRBJ2-3; 9 bases match TRBD2. The sample consisted of peripheral blood. The TCR was taken from a woman aged 45-65 years with COVID-19, enrolled during active disease. CDR3 protein: CASSPSGRGGHDTQYF. CDR3 DNA: TGTGCCAGTAGTCCTAGTGGGCGGGGGGGTCACGATACGCAGTATTTT.